The next 23 T cell receptor beta chains were all read from a single sample in a study of OX40 agonist ivuxolimab in advanced cancers. Profiling relied on immunoSEQ multiplex PCR, and the TCRdb table lists in-frame clones only, not all of them. There are tens of thousands of clones in the sample; approximately 90% occur only once, and approximately 12% lies in the top ten. Sequencing used CD4+ or CD8+ T cells sorted from blood, obtained in a trial of the OX40 agonist ivuxolimab. The receptors stem from an adult with an advanced solid tumor such as melanoma, head and neck, liver or kidney cancer.

This clone appeared a single time. DNA for the CDR3: TGTGCCAGCAGCCGGCGACGGGACTCCAATGAGCAGTTCTTC. Translating it yields CASSRRRDSNEQFF. The J gene is TRBJ2-1, the V gene TRBV6-5; perhaps TRBD2 as D (6 bases). V was pared by 6 bases and J by 6 bases, with 15 bases between. CDR1 and CDR2 from the germline V gene are MNHEY and SVGAGI. The CDR3 has 14 residues.

V usage is TRBV29-1 and J usage is TRBJ1-1, with unresolved D. This CDR3 is built from 11 residues. V shed 7 bases and J shed 2 bases, with 8 bases lying between them. Germline lookup yields CDR1 SQVTM and CDR2 ANQGSEA. The chain's CDR3 is CSARYNTEAFF. The CDR3 bases are TGCAGCGCTCGATATAACACTGAAGCTTTCTTT.

The chain couples TRBV29-1 to TRBJ2-2; D is uncertain. CDR3 length: 14 amino acids. Trimming stripped 4 bases from V and 0 bases from J, with 9 bases between. The germline CDR1 and CDR2 sequences are SQVTM and ANQGSEA. The CDR3 sequence is CSVVLQSNTGELFF. In DNA form, the CDR3 reads TGCAGCGTTGTGTTACAGTCGAACACCGGGGAGCTGTTTTTT.

This sequence joins TRBV11-2 and TRBJ2-2; no firm D call. V lost 1 base, J lost 0 bases, and 3 bases lay in between. Germline-derived CDR1 and CDR2 are SGHAT and FQNNGV. This CDR3 is 14 amino acids long. CDR3 protein: CASSLGTNTGELFF. CDR3 sequence (DNA): TGTGCCAGCAGCTTAGGGACGAACACCGGGGAGCTGTTTTTT.

This clone was found a few times. The rearrangement uses TRBV7-9 and TRBJ2-7, with D unclear. CDR1 and CDR2 (germline): SEHNR, FQNEAQ (reference sequence). The CDR3 length is 11 residues. Trimming stripped 3 bases from V and 4 bases from J, with 4 bases between. CDR3 region: CASSFTYEQYF. DNA for the CDR3: TGTGCCAGCAGCTTTACATACGAGCAGTACTTC.

The chain couples TRBV28 to TRBJ2-7, with 7 nucleotides matching TRBD1. The germline V gene has CDR1 MDHEN and CDR2 SYDVKM. The CDR3 sequence is 15 residues long. V lost 6 bases and J lost 4; bases outside the gene matches: 12. As DNA, the CDR3 is TGTGCCAGCAGCTCTTTGGCGGCAGGGGGTTACGAGCAGTACTTC. As protein: CASSSLAAGGYEQYF.

The chain uses TRBV14 and TRBJ2-1; the D gene is possibly TRBD1 (5 bases). In germline, CDR1 is SGHDN, CDR2 FVKESK. The ends were cut back, 7 bases at V and 13 bases at J, with 20 bases in the middle. The CDR3 covers 13 residues. This chain's CDR3 is CASKPSGIVFQFF. The CDR3 nucleotides read TGTGCCAGCAAGCCTTCAGGGATAGTATTTCAGTTCTTC.

V usage is TRBV7-3 and J usage is TRBJ2-3; D is ambiguous. This CDR3 region has 15 residues. The V and J ends lost 7 bases and 4 bases respectively, with 18 bases between them. Germline V gene sequence: CDR1 SGHTA, CDR2 FQGTGA. Written as DNA, the CDR3 is TGTGCCAGCACCCCTTTTCCAGGCCCCGCAGATACGCAGTATTTT. Protein: CASTPFPGPADTQYF.

Only a few counts were recorded for this clone. This chain joins TRBV2 and TRBJ1-5, with D maybe TRBD1 (5 bases). V gave up 5 bases and J gave up 3 bases, with 8 bases separating them. CDR1 and CDR2 from the germline V gene are SNHLY and FYNNEI. The CDR3 has 13 residues. This CDR3 reads CASSRGANQPQHF. The CDR3, as DNA: TGTGCCAGCAGTAGAGGGGCCAATCAGCCCCAGCATTTT.

The V and J genes are TRBV6-5 and TRBJ2-1; tentative D call: TRBD2 (6 bases). With 2 bases removed from V and 8 bases from J, the gap between germline ends came to 19 bases. The CDR3 runs 16 residues. Germline CDR1 and CDR2: MNHEY and SVGAGI. The DNA of the CDR3 is TGTGCCAGCAGTTACCTACTGACTAGAGCCCTCCATGAGCAGTTCTTC. Translation: CASSYLLTRALHEQFF.

The rearrangement joins TRBV10-1 to TRBJ1-2; a weak D match, TRBD1 (5 bases). Germline loops: CDR1 WNHNN, CDR2 SYGVQD (reference sequence). This CDR3 contains 13 residues. V lost 4 bases to trimming and J lost 4 bases, with 10 bases between them. The CDR3 DNA follows: TGCGCCAGCAGTGCCGGGCAGGGCTATGGCTACACCTTC. This encodes CASSAGQGYGYTF.

This clone was seen only a few times. The V gene is TRBV7-2, the J gene TRBJ2-3; D might be TRBD1 (6 bases). The CDR3 loop spans 15 amino acids. Germline V lookup: CDR1 SGHTA, CDR2 FQGNSA. V shed 2 bases and J shed 3 bases, with 12 bases lying between them. CDR3 sequence reads: CASSLLPRGTDTQYF. The CDR3 bases are TGTGCCAGCAGCTTATTGCCGAGGGGGACAGATACGCAGTATTTT. Filled out from reference TRBV7-2 and TRBJ2-3, the complete variable domain reads GAGVSQSPSNKVTEKGKDVELRCDPISGHTALYWYRQSLGQGLEFLIYFQGNSAPDKSGLPSDRFSAERTGGSVSTLTIQRTQQEDSAVYLCASSLLPRGTDTQYFGPGTRLTVL.

This clone appeared a single time. This chain uses TRBV28 with TRBJ2-1, with 8 nucleotides matching TRBD2. Germline V gene sequence: CDR1 MDHEN, CDR2 SYDVKM. This CDR3 has 15 residues. With 6 bases clipped from V and 2 bases from J, the junction kept 6 bases outside the gene matches. CDR3 sequence: CASRAGTSAYNEQFF. The CDR3 bases are TGTGCCAGCAGGGCCGGGACTAGTGCCTACAATGAGCAGTTCTTC.

J is TRBJ2-7 and V is TRBV5-1; D call uncertain. Germline CDR1 is SGHRS and CDR2 is YFSETQ. The CDR3 has 12 residues. Trimming removed 1 base from V and 5 bases from J, with 7 bases in between. As DNA, the CDR3 is TGCGCCAGCAGCTTGAGTGGTGACGAGCAGTACTTC. It specifies CASSLSGDEQYF.

V and J are TRBV7-9 and TRBJ2-5; no reliable D call. CDR3 length: 14 amino acids. The V and J ends lost 2 bases and 5 bases respectively, with 12 bases between them. From germline, CDR1 is SEHNR and CDR2 FQNEAQ (reference sequence). CDR3 DNA sequence: TGTGCCAGCAGCTTACTTACAGAATCGGAGACCCAGTACTTC. This encodes CASSLLTESETQYF. The variable domain in full, completed from reference TRBV7-9 and TRBJ2-5, reads DTGVSQNPRHKITKRGQNVTFRCDPISEHNRLYWYRQTLGQGPEFLTYFQNEAQLEKSRLLSDRFSAERPKGSFSTLEIQRTEQGDSAMYLCASSLLTESETQYFGPGTRLLVL.

The rearrangement joins TRBV27 to TRBJ2-2; D possibly corresponds to TRBD1 (5 bases). CDR3 length: 16 amino acids. Between the trimmed V and J ends, which lost 6 bases and 1 base, there was a span of 15 bases. Per the germline V gene, CDR1 is MNHEY and CDR2 is SMNVEV (reference sequence). CDR3 loop: CASRPIRTLNTGELFF. The CDR3 nucleotides are TGTGCCAGCAGGCCGATTCGGACATTGAACACCGGGGAGCTGTTTTTT.

V gene TRBV5-8 combines with J gene TRBJ2-7; the D gene is possibly TRBD2 (6 bases). The V end lost 0 bases, the J end lost 1 base, and 11 bases lay between the germline ends. The CDR3 extends over 15 amino acids. Per the germline V gene, CDR1 is SGHTS and CDR2 is YDEGEE. The CDR3 region is CASSLALGTSYEQYF. The DNA for the CDR3 is TGTGCCAGCAGCTTGGCCCTGGGGACTTCCTACGAGCAGTACTTC. The entire variable domain, with the rest obtained from reference TRBV5-8 and TRBJ2-7, is as follows: EAGVTQSPTHLIKTRGQQATLRCSPISGHTSVYWYQQALGLGLQFLLWYDEGEERNRGNFPPRFSGRQFPNYSSELNVNALELEDSALYLCASSLALGTSYEQYFGPGTRLTVT.

J is TRBJ2-1 and V is TRBV29-1; tentatively, D is TRBD2 (7 bases). Trimming pared 7 bases from V and 4 bases from J, leaving 20 bases between. This CDR3 is built from 15 residues. Germline V gives CDR1 SQVTM, CDR2 ANQGSEA. The CDR3 DNA reads TGCAGCGCCGAGGGGGGCAGCGGGACTTACAATGAGCAGTTCTTC. Translation gives CSAEGGSGTYNEQFF.

V and J are TRBV19 and TRBJ2-1; no clear D gene. CDR1 and CDR2 (germline): LNHDA, SQIVND (reference sequence). CDR3 length equals 12 residues. V lost 6 bases and J 5 bases, leaving 8 bases between the germline ends. The CDR3 DNA reads as TGTGCCAGTAGACGACCGGACAATGAGCAGTTCTTC. It yields the protein CASRRPDNEQFF.

The V gene is TRBV7-9, the J gene TRBJ1-1; 11 positions agree with TRBD1. V trimming: 5 bases; J trimming: 3 bases; junction bases outside the gene matches: 8. The CDR3 has 16 amino acids. CDR1 and CDR2 from the germline V gene are SEHNR and FQNEAQ (reference sequence). The CDR3 loop is CASSLRTGGEDTEAFF. CDR3 bases: TGTGCCAGCAGCCTTAGGACAGGGGGCGAGGACACTGAAGCTTTCTTT.

The count of this clone is one. The chain employs TRBV11-2 and TRBJ2-1; TRBD2 agrees at 9 bases. The V and J ends lost 2 bases and 10 bases, in that order; junction bases with no gene match: 15. In germline, CDR1 is SGHAT, CDR2 FQNNGV. The CDR3 has 17 residues. The CDR3 here is CASSLSIGLAGIVEQFF. Written as DNA, the CDR3 is TGTGCCAGCAGCTTAAGTATTGGCCTAGCGGGAATAGTAGAGCAGTTCTTC. The whole variable domain, remainder taken from reference TRBV11-2 and TRBJ2-1, is EAGVAQSPRYKIIEKRQSVAFWCNPISGHATLYWYQQILGQGPKLLIQFQNNGVVDDSQLPKDRFSAERLKGVDSTLKIQPAKLEDSAVYLCASSLSIGLAGIVEQFFGPGTRLTVL.

The chain employs TRBV13 and TRBJ1-1; 10 positions match TRBD1. CDR1 PRHDT and CDR2 FYEKMQ come from the germline V gene (reference sequence). The CDR3 covers 14 residues. The ends lost 2 bases at V and 7 bases at J; junction bases unmatched: 4. CDR3 region: CASSLRQGAFEAFF. The CDR3 nucleotides read TGTGCCAGCAGCTTAAGACAGGGGGCTTTTGAAGCTTTCTTT.

The sample holds one count of this clone. The V call is TRBV21-1, the J call TRBJ1-5; the DNA was not compared with TRBD1, the D call given in the table. TRBV21-1 is classified as a pseudogene. This CDR3 is built from 14 residues. The CDR3 DNA is TGTGCCAGCAGCAATCAGGGGTTCAATCAGCCCCAGCATTTT. Translated, it gives CASSNQGFNQPQHF.